Below are 16 T cell receptor beta chains sequenced from a single sample in a study of cytomegalovirus exposure and HLA in healthy donors. The PCR had 60 Vbeta and 13 Jbeta primers. Sequencing used immunoSEQ multiplex PCR; TCRdb keeps in-frame clones, though not all of them. Seen here are 85,000 to 100,000 clones, around 70% observed once, and the top ten hold 2.7%. The source material was PBMCs. Receptor source: a man between 45 and 60 years old in good health and CMV-seronegative.

V and J are TRBV6-1 and TRBJ1-4; 7 nucleotides align to TRBD1. Unmatched junction bases numbered 7, after V lost 7 bases and J lost 5 bases. CDR3 length: 14 residues. Germline CDR1 and CDR2: MNHNS and SASEGT. CDR3 in DNA: TGTGCCAGCACAAGGACAGGTGTAAATGAAAAACTGTTTTTT. Translating gives CASTRTGVNEKLFF.

The chain combines TRBV5-8 with TRBJ2-3; a possible D gene is TRBD1 (6 bases). The germline V and J ends were trimmed by 2 bases and 4 bases, with 11 bases remaining between them. Germline CDR1 SGHTS, CDR2 YDEGEE. The CDR3 is 14 residues long. The CDR3 nucleotides are TGTGCCAGCAGCTTACAGGGAAGGGCAGATACGCAGTATTTT. This encodes CASSLQGRADTQYF.

The V and J genes are TRBV28 and TRBJ2-7, with 9 bases identical to TRBD1. The germline V gene encodes CDR1 MDHEN and CDR2 SYDVKM. The CDR3 length is 13 residues. The trim removed 8 bases at V and 6 bases at J, leaving 8 bases unmatched. The CDR3 nucleotides are TGTGCCAGCCGGGACAGGGTGAAATTCGAGCAGTACTTC. It yields the protein CASRDRVKFEQYF.

The V gene is TRBV7-2, the J gene TRBJ2-2, with TRBD1 matching over 7 bases. In germline, CDR1 is SGHTA, CDR2 FQGNSA. The CDR3 is made up of 15 amino acids. The V and J ends lost 7 bases and 3 bases, in that order; junction bases with no gene match: 8. For the CDR3, the DNA is TGTGCCAGCAACCTCCCGGGACAGCACACCGGGGAGCTGTTTTTT. Protein sequence: CASNLPGQHTGELFF.

The chain carries TRBV7-6 and TRBJ1-4, with TRBD1 as a possible D gene (5 bases). Trimming took 0 bases from V and 11 from J, leaving 13 bases between them. Per the germline V gene, CDR1 is SGHVS and CDR2 is FNYEAQ. The length of the CDR3 is 14 residues. The CDR3 here is CASSLASGGGKLFF. The DNA for the CDR3 is TGTGCCAGCAGCTTAGCGAGTGGGGGGGGGAAACTGTTTTTT.

This clone turned up a few times. This chain links TRBV2 with TRBJ2-1; 14 nucleotides agree with TRBD2. The CDR3 has 14 amino acids. After removal of 8 bases from V and 8 bases from J, the junction contained 5 bases not matched to a gene. Germline V gene sequence: CDR1 SNHLY, CDR2 FYNNEI. CDR3 DNA sequence: TGTGCCAGCGGGACTAGCGGGAGTCAGGATGAGCAGTTCTTC. Protein sequence: CASGTSGSQDEQFF.

This clone was found a few times. The V and J genes are TRBV20-1 and TRBJ1-6; D not resolved. V dropped 0 bases and J dropped 12 bases, with 6 bases sitting between them. The CDR3 extends over 11 amino acids. Germline V CDR1 and CDR2: DFQATT, SNEGSKA (reference sequence). The CDR3 DNA reads as TGCAGTGCTAGAGATCAGGAACCCCTCCACTTT. Its translation: CSARDQEPLHF.

CDR3 DNA: TGTGCCAGCAGCTTAGCGGTAGGGGATAATTCACCCCTCCACTTT. Its translation is CASSLAVGDNSPLHF. The J gene is TRBJ1-6, the V gene TRBV7-2; D is perhaps TRBD1 (5 bases). Germline V gene lookup returns CDR1 SGHTA and CDR2 FQGNSA. The CDR3 contains 15 residues. Trimming cost V 0 bases and J 5 bases, with 8 bases left between them.

The V call is TRBV5-1, the J call TRBJ2-3, with 12 bases matching TRBD2. Germline V gives CDR1 SGHRS, CDR2 YFSETQ. This CDR3 region has 18 residues. The V gene end was trimmed by 5 bases and the J gene end by 2 bases; junction bases not matched to a gene: 12. In DNA form, the CDR3 reads TGCGCCAGCAGATTAAACCCATGGACTAGCGGGATCACAGATACGCAGTATTTT. It yields the protein CASRLNPWTSGITDTQYF. The full variable domain, in which reference TRBV5-1 and TRBJ2-3 provide the parts outside the CDR3, is KAGVTQTPRYLIKTRGQQVTLSCSPISGHRSVSWYQQTPGQGLQFLFEYFSETQRNKGNFPGRFSGRQFSNSRSEMNVSTLELGDSALYLCASRLNPWTSGITDTQYFGPGTRLTVL.

This clone was found a few times. This chain joins TRBV11-2 and TRBJ1-2, with D possibly TRBD1 on 6 matching bases. The CDR3 consists of 15 residues. Germline-derived CDR1 and CDR2 are SGHAT and FQNNGV. V lost 0 bases, J lost 4 bases, and 12 bases lay in between. The CDR3 here is CASSLDLGRGYGYTF. CDR3 bases: TGTGCCAGCAGCTTAGATCTAGGCAGGGGCTATGGCTACACCTTC.

This clone was counted once. V usage is TRBV5-1 and J usage is TRBJ2-6, with D possibly TRBD1 on 5 matching bases. The length of the CDR3 is 14 residues. The germline V and J ends were trimmed by 3 bases and 4 bases, with 8 bases remaining between them. From germline, CDR1 is SGHRS and CDR2 YFSETQ. The CDR3 DNA sequence: TGCGCCAGCAGCTCGGACACGGGGGCCAACGTCCTGACTTTC. The encoded protein is CASSSDTGANVLTF.

This chain links TRBV5-4 with TRBJ2-7, with D possibly being TRBD2 (5 bases). The V gene's germline CDR1 is SGHNT and CDR2 YYREEE (reference sequence). CDR3 length: 14 residues. The germline V and J ends were trimmed by 7 bases and 5 bases, with 19 bases remaining between them. This CDR3 reads CASRVDLGSHEQYF. The CDR3 DNA sequence: TGTGCCAGCCGGGTCGATTTGGGGAGCCACGAGCAGTACTTC.

The chain carries TRBV30 and TRBJ1-2, with 7 nucleotides matching TRBD1. Germline V gives CDR1 GTSNPN, CDR2 SVGIG (reference sequence). The CDR3 has 14 residues. Trimming took 2 bases from V and 3 from J; bases not matched to a gene: 6. CDR3 region: CAWSTRQGYYGYTF. The CDR3 DNA reads TGTGCCTGGAGTACGCGACAGGGATACTATGGCTACACCTTC.

This clone was counted only a few times. V is TRBV6-1 and J is TRBJ1-4; weak D call: TRBD1 (6 bases). Germline CDR1 reads MNHNS; CDR2 reads SASEGT. Trimming took 8 bases from V and 9 from J, leaving 19 bases between them. CDR3 length: 14 amino acids. The CDR3 nucleotides read TGTGCCAGCGAAGGACAGCGCACGGTTCAAAAACTGTTTTTT. Translation gives CASEGQRTVQKLFF.

The J gene is TRBJ2-4, the V gene TRBV11-3; the D gene is possibly TRBD2 (5 bases). Per germline, CDR1 SGHNT and CDR2 YENEEA. Trimming took 6 bases from V and 10 from J, leaving 10 bases between them. The CDR3 is 11 amino acids. CDR3 DNA: TGTGCCAGCAGGTTTGGAGGAATTCAGTACTTC. Translating it yields CASRFGGIQYF.

This clone showed up just once. The chain links TRBV15 to TRBJ2-7, with TRBD2 matching 10 bases. Germline values: CDR1 LNHNV, CDR2 YYDKDF (reference sequence). Losses at the gene ends were 2 bases for V and 3 bases for J; bases not matched to a gene: 1. CDR3 length: 14 amino acids. The CDR3, as DNA: TGTGCCACCAGCAGACTAGCGGGGGACTACGAGCAGTACTTC. It is translated as CATSRLAGDYEQYF.